The 30 T cell receptor beta chains below were found in one sample sequenced in a study of T cells in Graves' hyperthyroidism and ophthalmopathy. RNA transcripts were the template for amplifying TCR beta CDR3 regions. The TCR CDR3 first-round RT-PCR relied on the HTBI primer set. Using its own MiXCR run on the multiplex PCR reads, TCRdb lists one record per CDR3 protein. The table shows 500,000 or so distinct CDR3 sequences, with under 20% occurring only once. The sequencing sample was made of blood. These receptors all come from a young woman with Graves' ophthalmopathy.

In regard to this clonotype: With a much larger clone just one base away, this may be a read error. V is TRBV27 and J is TRBJ1-4; D unclear. There are 13 residues in the CDR3. Germline V CDR1 and CDR2: MNHEY, SMNVEV (reference sequence). V lost 3 bases to trimming and J lost 8 bases, with 10 bases between them. Here the CDR3 DNA reads TGTGCCAGCAGTTTGACGGCTCGGGAAAAACTGTTTTTT. Translated, it gives CASSLTAREKLFF.

The gene calls are TRBV6-1 and TRBJ2-1; 7 nucleotides line up with TRBD1. Trimming took 6 bases from V and 4 from J; bases not matched to a gene: 9. This CDR3 has 15 amino acids. Germline V gene sequence: CDR1 MNHNS, CDR2 SASEGT. CDR3 sequence reads: CASRRQGPAYNEQFF. CDR3 bases: TGTGCCAGCAGGAGACAGGGCCCGGCATACAATGAGCAGTTCTTC.

Notes on this clonotype: Possible read error: a much larger clone is one base away. This sequence joins TRBV11-3 and TRBJ2-3; 8 bases map to TRBD2. This CDR3 has 12 residues. Germline CDR1 reads SGHNT; CDR2 reads YENEEA. CDR3 loop: CAGSLSGSDQYF. CDR3 DNA: TGTGCCGGCAGCCTCAGCGGGAGCGACCAGTATTTT. The entire variable domain, with the rest obtained from reference TRBV11-3 and TRBJ2-3, is as follows: EAGVVQSPRYKIIEKKQPVAFWCNPISGHNTLYWYLQNLGQGPELLIRYENEEAVDDSQLPKDRFSAERLKGVDSTLKIQPAELGDSAVYLCAGSLSGSDQYFGPGTRLTVL.

This clonotype was seen just once. A much larger clone sits a single nucleotide away, making a read error possible. The chain joins TRBV20-1 to TRBJ2-1; 8 bases are shared with TRBD2. This CDR3 spans 15 amino acids. Looked up from germline, CDR1 is DFQATT and CDR2 is SNEGSKA (reference sequence). CDR3 in amino acids: CSTSSGRASYNEQFF. For the CDR3, the DNA is TGCAGTACTAGCTCCGGGAGGGCCTCCTACAATGAGCAGTTCTTC.

This clonotype was seen many times. The V and J genes are TRBV20-1 and TRBJ2-5, with no clear D. V lost 3 bases, J lost 2 bases, and 13 bases lay in between. This CDR3 region has 14 residues. The germline gives CDR1 DFQATT, CDR2 SNEGSKA (reference sequence). DNA of the CDR3: TGCAGTGCTAGCCCCACTTCTAGACAAGAGACCCAGTACTTC. This codes for CSASPTSRQETQYF.

This clonotype has at least ten counts. CDR3 amino acids: CASSLIAGKETQYF. The CDR3 DNA reads TGTGCCAGCAGCTTAATCGCAGGGAAAGAGACCCAGTACTTC. The chain combines TRBV11-2 with TRBJ2-5; D perhaps matches TRBD1 (5 bases). The CDR3 loop spans 14 amino acids. V shed 2 bases and J shed 3 bases, with 10 bases lying between them. From germline, CDR1 is SGHAT and CDR2 FQNNGV.

This clonotype was seen repeatedly, ten times or more. This chain joins TRBV9 and TRBJ2-5; D not certain. The CDR3 is 15 amino acids. V was shortened by 0 bases and J by 5 bases, with 14 bases between the two germline ends. Germline V gene sequence: CDR1 SGDLS, CDR2 YYNGEE. CDR3 loop: CASSVAASGWETQYF. The CDR3 DNA reads TGTGCCAGCAGCGTAGCGGCTAGTGGTTGGGAGACCCAGTACTTC.

The chain couples TRBV28 to TRBJ2-5; 8 bases map to TRBD2. This CDR3 comprises 16 residues. Trimming took 4 bases from V and 0 from J; bases not matched to a gene: 7. The germline V gene encodes CDR1 MDHEN and CDR2 SYDVKM. DNA of the CDR3: TGTGCCAGCAGTTCAGCGGGGGCAGGGTACCAAGAGACCCAGTACTTC. Protein product: CASSSAGAGYQETQYF.

There are many counts of this clonotype. This rearrangement joins TRBV20-1 to TRBJ1-1, with TRBD1 identical over 8 bases. The CDR3 runs to 15 residues. With V trimmed by 1 base and J by 4 bases, 8 bases remained unmatched. The germline V gene has CDR1 DFQATT and CDR2 SNEGSKA (reference sequence). The chain's CDR3 is CSARAWTGFGTEAFF. The CDR3 DNA follows: TGCAGTGCTAGAGCATGGACAGGGTTCGGCACTGAAGCTTTCTTT.

There are a few counts of this clonotype. This sequence joins TRBV9 and TRBJ1-4; D gene uncertain. The CDR3 is 15 amino acids. Germline CDR1 reads SGDLS; CDR2 reads YYNGEE. V lost 0 bases to trimming and J lost 8 bases, with 14 bases between them. CDR3 loop: CASSVAGEVREKLFF. The CDR3 nucleotides read TGTGCCAGCAGCGTAGCCGGAGAGGTTCGGGAAAAACTGTTTTTT.

This sequence joins TRBV2 and TRBJ2-1; TRBD2 matches 11 bases. This CDR3 comprises 14 residues. V gave up 5 bases and J gave up 11 bases; unmatched junction bases: 8. Germline CDR1 reads SNHLY; CDR2 reads FYNNEI. The DNA of the CDR3 is TGTGCCAGCAGTCCTACTAGCGGGGGAAAAAAGCAGTTCTTC. It specifies CASSPTSGGKKQFF.

The chain recombines TRBV5-1 with TRBJ2-7; D is unclear. The germline V gene encodes CDR1 SGHRS and CDR2 YFSETQ. V shed 2 bases and J shed 2 bases, with 11 bases lying between them. The CDR3 sequence is 14 residues long. The CDR3 nucleotides are TGCGCCAGCAGCTTCGGCTCTTCGGCCTACGAGCAGTACTTC. Encoded protein: CASSFGSSAYEQYF.

Points on this clonotype: This may be a read error: a much more frequent sequence differs by one nucleotide. The chain's CDR3 is CASSIRQGRGGYTF. The DNA for the CDR3 is TGTGCCAGCAGTATAAGACAGGGAAGGGGTGGCTACACCTTC. V usage is TRBV27 and J usage is TRBJ1-2; 7 bases align to TRBD1. With 5 bases clipped from V and 7 bases from J, the junction kept 10 bases outside the gene matches. The CDR3 consists of 14 residues. Germline values: CDR1 MNHEY, CDR2 SMNVEV (reference sequence).

The rearrangement links TRBV30 to TRBJ2-4, with D unresolved. The CDR3 covers 12 residues. V was shortened by 5 bases and J by 6 bases, with 11 bases between the two germline ends. Germline CDR1 reads GTSNPN; CDR2 reads SVGIG (reference sequence). CDR3 in amino acids: CAWGPGGNIQYF. CDR3 coding DNA: TGTGCCTGGGGTCCTGGCGGAAACATTCAGTACTTC.

The gene calls are TRBV20-1 and TRBJ1-6, with TRBD1 matching 7 bases. CDR1 DFQATT and CDR2 SNEGSKA come from the germline V gene (reference sequence). The CDR3 runs to 13 residues. With V trimmed by 3 bases and J by 9 bases, 5 bases remained unmatched. CDR3: CSASTGVASPLHF. CDR3 DNA sequence: TGCAGTGCTAGCACAGGGGTAGCTTCACCCCTCCACTTT.

This clonotype was detected many times. This rearrangement joins TRBV24-1 to TRBJ1-1; D not resolved. Deletions cut 4 bases from V and 0 bases from J, with 23 bases between. Germline V CDR1 and CDR2: KGHDR, SFDVKD. The CDR3 is made up of 19 amino acids. The CDR3 is CATSDPGPLALLMNTEAFF. CDR3 sequence (DNA): TGTGCCACCAGTGACCCCGGGCCGTTGGCGTTATTAATGAACACTGAAGCTTTCTTT.

CDR3 nucleotides: TGTGCCAGCAGGCCAGGGGGGGGAGGGGGCACAGATACGCAGTATTTT. Translated, it gives CASRPGGGGGTDTQYF. V and J are TRBV5-4 and TRBJ2-3; D tentatively reads TRBD1 or TRBD2 (7 bases each). Germline V lookup: CDR1 SGHNT, CDR2 YYREEE (reference sequence). The CDR3 is 16 residues long. Trimming removed 5 bases at V and 1 base at J, with 17 bases between.

This chain links TRBV3-2 with TRBJ2-7. TRBV3-2 is an annotated pseudogene. This CDR3 contains 13 residues. CDR3 region: CACTRNPAYEQYF. The CDR3 DNA reads as TGTGCCTGCACAAGGAACCCAGCCTACGAGCAGTACTTC.

As to this clonotype: Possible read error: a much larger clone is one base away. The chain has TRBV29-1 and TRBJ2-1; 13 nucleotides line up with TRBD2. In germline, CDR1 is SQVTM, CDR2 ANQGSEA. The CDR3 loop spans 16 amino acids. The V segment lost 4 bases and the J segment 12 bases; nucleotides outside the gene matches: 15. CDR3 region: CSVGEAGLAGRSGQFF. The CDR3 bases are TGCAGCGTTGGGGAGGCGGGACTAGCGGGAAGGAGCGGGCAGTTCTTC.

Many counts were recorded for this clonotype. The gene calls are TRBV7-9 and TRBJ1-2, with 7 bases matching TRBD1. The CDR3 is 13 amino acids. Trimming at V came to 4 bases and at J to 4 bases, leaving 3 bases not matched to a gene. The germline V gene encodes CDR1 SEHNR and CDR2 FQNEAQ (reference sequence). The CDR3 sequence: CASSSRTGYGYTF. The CDR3 nucleotides are TGTGCCAGCAGCTCCCGGACAGGCTATGGCTACACCTTC.

The sample holds a few counts of this clonotype. This sequence joins TRBV7-6 and TRBJ2-1; 10 bases fit TRBD2. In germline, CDR1 is SGHVS, CDR2 FNYEAQ. The CDR3 spans 17 residues. V shed 3 bases and J 0 bases; nucleotides not matched to a gene: 5. The CDR3 sequence is CASSFSSGGGSYNEQFF. The CDR3 DNA is TGTGCCAGCAGCTTTTCGAGCGGGGGGGGCTCCTACAATGAGCAGTTCTTC. Full variable domain (remainder filled in from reference TRBV7-6 and TRBJ2-1): GAGVSQSPRYKVTKRGQDVALRCDPISGHVSLYWYRQALGQGPEFLTYFNYEAQQDKSGLPNDRFSAERPEGSISTLTIQRTEQRDSAMYRCASSFSSGGGSYNEQFFGPGTRLTVL.

This clonotype was recorded many times. The V gene is TRBV6-1, the J gene TRBJ2-7, with TRBD1 matching 12 bases. Trimming at V came to 2 bases and at J to 5 bases, leaving 7 bases not matched to a gene. Germline V gene sequence: CDR1 MNHNS, CDR2 SASEGT. This CDR3 has 16 residues. CDR3: CASSELIGTGGNEQYF. The CDR3 DNA reads TGTGCCAGCAGTGAACTTATTGGGACAGGGGGCAACGAGCAGTACTTC.

The chain uses TRBV5-6 and TRBJ2-2; no firm D call. V lost 0 bases and J lost 4, with 13 bases in between. The germline V gene has CDR1 SGHDT and CDR2 YYEEEE. CDR3 size: 16 residues. The CDR3 loop is CASSLARSGSTGELFF. In nucleotides, the CDR3 is TGTGCCAGCAGCTTGGCACGGAGTGGGTCCACCGGGGAGCTGTTTTTT.

This clonotype was picked up a small number of times. J is TRBJ2-3 and V is TRBV5-1, with 8 bases lining up with TRBD1. CDR3 size: 15 residues. The V gene end was trimmed by 3 bases and the J gene end by 4 bases; junction bases not matched to a gene: 7. Germline V CDR1 and CDR2: SGHRS, YFSETQ. In DNA form, the CDR3 reads TGCGCCAGCAGCTACTCGACAGGGGTTCCAGATACGCAGTATTTT. Its protein is CASSYSTGVPDTQYF.

In this sample, this clonotype turned up many times. The J gene is TRBJ1-1, the V gene TRBV12-3 or TRBV12-4; perhaps TRBD1 as D (5 bases). This CDR3 has 14 amino acids. The V and J ends lost 3 bases and 5 bases respectively, with 13 bases between them. The CDR3 DNA reads TGTGCCAGCAGTTTGCGCAGGGCGGGTACTGAAGCTTTCTTT. This codes for CASSLRRAGTEAFF.

Only a few counts were recorded for this clonotype. This sequence joins TRBV28 and TRBJ1-2; D is unresolved. The germline gives CDR1 MDHEN, CDR2 SYDVKM. Trimming took off 6 bases at V and 2 bases at J, with 16 bases between the two ends. The CDR3 contains 15 residues. The CDR3 region is CASRPMDVQNYGYTF. DNA for the CDR3: TGTGCCAGCAGACCCATGGACGTCCAGAACTATGGCTACACCTTC.

The chain has TRBV30 and TRBJ2-6; possible D gene TRBD2, 5 bases. CDR1 is GTSNPN, CDR2 SVGIG, per germline (reference sequence). V dropped 3 bases and J dropped 0 bases, with 15 bases sitting between them. CDR3 length: 17 residues. CDR3: CAWSPSGYYSGANVLTF. CDR3 in DNA: TGTGCCTGGAGCCCATCGGGGTACTACTCTGGGGCCAACGTCCTGACTTTC.

Many counts were recorded for this clonotype. The chain joins TRBV30 to TRBJ2-7; D may be TRBD1 (7 bases). V dropped 0 bases and J dropped 1 base, with 16 bases sitting between them. This CDR3 has 16 amino acids. Germline V gene data show CDR1 as GTSNPN and CDR2 as SVGIG (reference sequence). CDR3 sequence: CAWSVPLTGTSYEQYF. CDR3 DNA sequence: TGTGCCTGGAGTGTCCCCTTGACAGGGACTTCCTACGAGCAGTACTTC.

The table lists this clonotype with many counts. The V call is TRBV5-1, the J call TRBJ2-1; D is uncertain. The V and J ends lost 3 bases and 5 bases respectively, with 18 bases between them. This CDR3 comprises 16 residues. CDR1 and CDR2 (germline): SGHRS, YFSETQ. The CDR3 coding sequence is TGCGCCAGCAGCTCCGTTAGGGTTGTTGGGGACAATGAGCAGTTCTTC. Translating gives CASSSVRVVGDNEQFF.

This clonotype has a count of ten or more. The rearrangement links TRBV5-4 to TRBJ2-7; D assignment may be TRBD1 or TRBD2 (5 bases each). Deletions cut 2 bases from V and 2 bases from J, with 11 bases between. CDR3 length: 14 amino acids. Germline V gene sequence: CDR1 SGHNT, CDR2 YYREEE (reference sequence). The CDR3 region has the DNA TGTGCCAGCAGCTTCCGGGGCAGGGCCTACGAGCAGTACTTC. Residues: CASSFRGRAYEQYF.